This T cell receptor beta chain was recorded in a study of blood T cell repertoires in COVID-19. Whole-study context: COVID-19 samples, acute and convalescent, were from the United States, Italy and Spain. PBMCs, B-cell-depleted T cells, or T cells provided the cDNA or gDNA that made up the material.

Authors' methods: Estimation of nucleated cell counts relied on the amplification of reference gene primers. The protocol was immunoSEQ multiplex PCR, while the TCRdb copy is restricted to in-frame clones and leaves out a portion. Clone size and V and J calls were adopted from that table, with D and trimming inferred from the DNA. The sample records 70,000 or so clones, around nine tenths being singletons. Trimming removed 0 bases at V and 10 bases at J, with 9 bases between. CDR3 size: 13 residues. CDR1 and CDR2 from the germline V gene are KGHDR and SFDVKD. The TCR sequence derives from a man in his 60s with acute or convalescent COVID-19. Sequenced input: peripheral blood. This chain joins TRBV24-1 and TRBJ2-1; D unclear. The CDR3 reads CATSDLREREQFF. The CDR3 nucleotides are TGTGCCACCAGTGATTTGCGCGAAAGAGAGCAGTTCTTC.